This is a list of T cell receptor beta chains from one sample in a study of T cells in Graves' hyperthyroidism and ophthalmopathy. TCRdb processed the multiplex PCR reads anew with MiXCR; each CDR3 protein has one entry. The sample has about 420,000 distinct CDR3 sequences, approximately 15% seen once. The sequenced sample consisted of blood. These receptors were taken from a woman aged 18-29 years with Graves' hyperthyroidism. Each CDR3 is given with its conserved first and last residue. A D gene is named only where the DNA matches it firmly. Size is omitted from some rows. Given values are once, few, many or a class for expanded clones.

J gene | V gene | D gene | clone size | CDR3 protein | CDR3 DNA
TRBJ1-2 | TRBV28 | . | many | CASRLGSDYGYTF | TGTGCCAGCAGATTGGGCTCCGACTATGGCTACACCTTC
TRBJ1-4 | TRBV19 | . | few | CASSIPPVNEKLFF | TGTGCCAGTAGTATCCCTCCTGTGAATGAAAAACTGTTTTTT
TRBJ2-2 | TRBV6-1 | . | . | CASSDFRDDTGELFF | TGTGCCAGCAGTGATTTCCGGGACGACACCGGGGAGCTGTTTTTT
TRBJ2-7 | TRBV7-2 | TRBD2 | few | CASSLASSGTIGEQYF | TGTGCCAGCAGCTTAGCCAGTAGCGGGACTATTGGGGAGCAGTACTTC
TRBJ1-5 | TRBV4-3 | . | . | CASSQDQTGSQPQHF | TGCGCCAGCAGCCAAGATCAGACAGGCAGTCAGCCCCAGCATTTT
TRBJ2-1 | TRBV7-6 | . | many | CASSSDGGAGKNEQFF | TGTGCCAGCAGCTCAGATGGTGGAGCGGGTAAGAATGAGCAGTTCTTC
TRBJ2-1 | TRBV6-1 | TRBD2 | many | CASSEEAGGPNEQFF | TGTGCCAGCAGTGAAGAAGCGGGAGGGCCCAATGAGCAGTTCTTC
TRBJ1-5 | TRBV19 | TRBD1 | . | CASSITGGANQPQHF | TGTGCCAGTAGTATTACAGGGGGGGCCAATCAGCCCCAGCATTTT
TRBJ2-7 | TRBV12-3/TRBV12-4 | TRBD2 | . | CASRSSGRPGEQYF | TGTGCCAGCAGATCTAGCGGGAGGCCGGGCGAGCAGTACTTC
TRBJ1-2 | TRBV6-1 | . | few | CASRAGSRGIYGYTF | TGTGCCAGCAGGGCCGGGTCTCGGGGCATCTATGGCTACACCTTC
TRBJ2-7 | TRBV12-3/TRBV12-4 | TRBD2 | many | CASSPGTRRLLRPNEQYF | TGTGCCAGCAGCCCCGGGACTAGAAGGCTCCTCCGACCGAATGAGCAGTACTTC
TRBJ2-1 | TRBV27 | TRBD1 | . | CASSLSTIGLGTGVNEQFF | TGTGCCAGCAGTTTATCAACGATCGGTTTGGGGACAGGGGTCAATGAGCAGTTCTTC
TRBJ2-2 | TRBV3-1 | . | many | CASSQDAGGTGELFF | TGTGCCAGCAGCCAAGATGCAGGAGGCACCGGGGAGCTGTTTTTT
TRBJ2-1 | TRBV29-1 | TRBD2 | . | CSVEGSIGREGTIYNEQFF | TGCAGCGTTGAAGGCTCGATTGGAAGGGAGGGCACGATCTACAATGAGCAGTTCTTC
TRBJ1-4 | TRBV5-6 | . | few | CASSTGSREKLFF | TGTGCCAGCAGCACAGGGTCCCGCGAAAAACTGTTTTTT